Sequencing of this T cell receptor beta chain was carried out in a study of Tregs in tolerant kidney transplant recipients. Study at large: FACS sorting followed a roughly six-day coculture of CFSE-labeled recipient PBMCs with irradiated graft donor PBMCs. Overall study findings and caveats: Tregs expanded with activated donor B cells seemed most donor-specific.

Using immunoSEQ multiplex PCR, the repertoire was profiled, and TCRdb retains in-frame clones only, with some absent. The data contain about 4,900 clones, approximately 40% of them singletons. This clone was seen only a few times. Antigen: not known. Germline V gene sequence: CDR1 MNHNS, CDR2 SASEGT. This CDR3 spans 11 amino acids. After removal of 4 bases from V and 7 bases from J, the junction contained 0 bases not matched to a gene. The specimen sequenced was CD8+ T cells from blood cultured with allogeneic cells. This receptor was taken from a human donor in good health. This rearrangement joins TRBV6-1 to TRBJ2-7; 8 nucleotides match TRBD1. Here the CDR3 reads CASSGQGEQYF. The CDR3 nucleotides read TGTGCCAGCAGTGGACAGGGGGAGCAGTACTTC.